The present entry profiles one T cell receptor (beta chain) with its context. The antigen is undetermined. The sample originates from a study of OX40 agonist ivuxolimab in advanced cancers. Whole-study results and caveats: Some nonresponders also had low normalized T-cell clonal expansion. Doses of 0.1 to 3.0 mg/kg were accompanied by clonal expansion of CD4+ and CD8+ blood T cells by week 6. Among the least clonally expanded were partial responders at 0.1-3.0 mg/kg.

This table comes from immunoSEQ multiplex PCR, and its TCRdb copy is limited to in-frame clones, with some not included. The table has around 99,000 clones, 91% seen once; the top ten hold approximately 1.1%. No patient had autoimmune disease or received systemic immunosuppression. This CDR3 comprises 13 residues. Germline CDR1 SEHNR, CDR2 FQNEAQ (reference sequence). V shed 5 bases and J shed 1 base, with 8 bases lying between them. The rearrangement links TRBV7-9 to TRBJ1-1; D remains ambiguous. This specimen was CD4+ or CD8+ T cells sorted from blood, taken in a trial of the OX40 agonist ivuxolimab. The source is an adult with an advanced solid tumor such as melanoma, head and neck, liver or kidney cancer. CDR3 protein: CASSSVPNTEAFF. The CDR3 coding sequence is TGTGCCAGCAGCAGCGTTCCGAACACTGAAGCTTTCTTT.